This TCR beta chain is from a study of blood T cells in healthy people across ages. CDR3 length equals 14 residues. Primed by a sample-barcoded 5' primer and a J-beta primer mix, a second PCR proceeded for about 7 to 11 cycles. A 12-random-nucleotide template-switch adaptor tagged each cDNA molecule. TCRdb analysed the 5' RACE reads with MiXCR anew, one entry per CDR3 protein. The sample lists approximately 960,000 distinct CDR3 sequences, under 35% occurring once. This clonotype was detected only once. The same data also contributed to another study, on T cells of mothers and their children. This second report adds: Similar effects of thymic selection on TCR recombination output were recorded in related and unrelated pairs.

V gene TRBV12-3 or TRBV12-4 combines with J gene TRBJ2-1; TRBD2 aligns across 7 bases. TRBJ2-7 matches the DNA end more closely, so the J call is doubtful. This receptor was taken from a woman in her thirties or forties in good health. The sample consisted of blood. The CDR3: CASSLEGLWNEQYF. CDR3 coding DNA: TGTGCCAGCAGTTTAGAGGGACTATGGAATGAGCAGTACTTC.